This TCR beta chain came from a study of T-cell reconstitution after alpha-beta-depleted transplantation in children. The sample holds many counts of this clonotype. Preparation of the TCRbeta library involved a method that used unique molecular identifiers. MiXCR, applied by TCRdb to the PCR reads, yields one record per CDR3 protein. The table has a few hundred thousand distinct CDR3 sequences, 10% seen once; the top ten hold around 2.5%. V was pared by 2 bases and J by 1 base, with 14 bases between. The CDR3 spans 16 residues. J is TRBJ2-5 and V is TRBV12-3 or TRBV12-4; the D gene is possibly TRBD1 (5 bases). The sequences come from PBMCs from the stem cell graft donor, collected from the stem cell graft. The TCR originated in a human donor who donated a stem cell graft to a child with acute lymphoblastic leukemia. CDR3 in DNA: TGTGCCAGCAGTTTAAGGGGCAGGACCGTCCAAGAGACCCAGTACTTC. Protein: CASSLRGRTVQETQYF.